This TCR beta chain was observed in a study of T-cell reconstitution after alpha-beta-depleted transplantation in children. Germline V gene sequence: CDR1 SGHAT, CDR2 FQNNGV. The V end lost 5 bases, the J end lost 6 bases, and 16 bases lay between the germline ends. This CDR3 has 14 amino acids. This clonotype turned up a few times. Molecular barcoding with unique molecular identifiers was used for the TCRbeta library. TCRdb used MiXCR to reprocess the PCR reads, holding one entry per CDR3 protein. The data contain around 370,000 distinct CDR3 sequences, over 9% of them singletons. The TCR sequence derives from a human donor who donated a stem cell graft to a child with acute lymphoblastic leukemia. Source: PBMCs from the stem cell graft donor, taken from the stem cell graft. The chain has TRBV11-2 and TRBJ1-1; D gene ambiguous. The CDR3 nucleotides read TGTGCCAGCAGCCCTATACGGAGGGTGGCTGAAGCTTTCTTT. As protein: CASSPIRRVAEAFF.